The clone carrying this T cell receptor beta chain was counted only a few times. In the authors' methods: Amplification from reference gene primers served as the basis for estimated nucleated cell counts. The protocol was immunoSEQ multiplex PCR, while the TCRdb copy is restricted to in-frame clones and leaves out a portion. The DNA was the basis for D and trimming; V, J and clone size are from that table. This sample has 100,000 to 120,000 clones, with around 82% found just once. Germline V lookup: CDR1 MNHEY, CDR2 SVGAGI. The CDR3 spans 15 residues. V lost 6 bases to trimming and J lost 4 bases, with 13 bases between them. The data originate from a study of blood T cell repertoires in COVID-19. In the study overall: The cDNA or gDNA used as material had been derived from T cells, B-cell-depleted T cells, or PBMCs.

The chain employs TRBV6-5 and TRBJ1-6; the D is unclear. The sample consisted of peripheral blood. This TCR came from a woman aged 60 to 75 with acute or convalescent COVID-19. CDR3 in DNA: TGTGCCAGCAGCCTTCGGAGACCTTATAATTCACCCCTCCACTTT. Protein: CASSLRRPYNSPLHF.